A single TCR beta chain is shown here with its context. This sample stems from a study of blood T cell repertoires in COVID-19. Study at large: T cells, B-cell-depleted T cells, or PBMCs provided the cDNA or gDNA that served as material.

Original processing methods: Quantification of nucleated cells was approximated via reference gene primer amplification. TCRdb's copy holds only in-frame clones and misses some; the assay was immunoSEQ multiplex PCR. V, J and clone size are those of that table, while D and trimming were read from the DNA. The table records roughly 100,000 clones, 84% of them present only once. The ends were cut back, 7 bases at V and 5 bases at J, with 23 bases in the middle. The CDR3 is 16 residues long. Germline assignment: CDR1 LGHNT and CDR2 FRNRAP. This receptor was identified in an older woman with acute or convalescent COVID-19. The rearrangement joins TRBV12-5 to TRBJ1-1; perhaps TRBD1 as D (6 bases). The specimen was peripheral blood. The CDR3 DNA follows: TGTGCTAGTGCCCTCGGACAGCGGGGGTCGAAAACTGAAGCTTTCTTT. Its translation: CASALGQRGSKTEAFF.